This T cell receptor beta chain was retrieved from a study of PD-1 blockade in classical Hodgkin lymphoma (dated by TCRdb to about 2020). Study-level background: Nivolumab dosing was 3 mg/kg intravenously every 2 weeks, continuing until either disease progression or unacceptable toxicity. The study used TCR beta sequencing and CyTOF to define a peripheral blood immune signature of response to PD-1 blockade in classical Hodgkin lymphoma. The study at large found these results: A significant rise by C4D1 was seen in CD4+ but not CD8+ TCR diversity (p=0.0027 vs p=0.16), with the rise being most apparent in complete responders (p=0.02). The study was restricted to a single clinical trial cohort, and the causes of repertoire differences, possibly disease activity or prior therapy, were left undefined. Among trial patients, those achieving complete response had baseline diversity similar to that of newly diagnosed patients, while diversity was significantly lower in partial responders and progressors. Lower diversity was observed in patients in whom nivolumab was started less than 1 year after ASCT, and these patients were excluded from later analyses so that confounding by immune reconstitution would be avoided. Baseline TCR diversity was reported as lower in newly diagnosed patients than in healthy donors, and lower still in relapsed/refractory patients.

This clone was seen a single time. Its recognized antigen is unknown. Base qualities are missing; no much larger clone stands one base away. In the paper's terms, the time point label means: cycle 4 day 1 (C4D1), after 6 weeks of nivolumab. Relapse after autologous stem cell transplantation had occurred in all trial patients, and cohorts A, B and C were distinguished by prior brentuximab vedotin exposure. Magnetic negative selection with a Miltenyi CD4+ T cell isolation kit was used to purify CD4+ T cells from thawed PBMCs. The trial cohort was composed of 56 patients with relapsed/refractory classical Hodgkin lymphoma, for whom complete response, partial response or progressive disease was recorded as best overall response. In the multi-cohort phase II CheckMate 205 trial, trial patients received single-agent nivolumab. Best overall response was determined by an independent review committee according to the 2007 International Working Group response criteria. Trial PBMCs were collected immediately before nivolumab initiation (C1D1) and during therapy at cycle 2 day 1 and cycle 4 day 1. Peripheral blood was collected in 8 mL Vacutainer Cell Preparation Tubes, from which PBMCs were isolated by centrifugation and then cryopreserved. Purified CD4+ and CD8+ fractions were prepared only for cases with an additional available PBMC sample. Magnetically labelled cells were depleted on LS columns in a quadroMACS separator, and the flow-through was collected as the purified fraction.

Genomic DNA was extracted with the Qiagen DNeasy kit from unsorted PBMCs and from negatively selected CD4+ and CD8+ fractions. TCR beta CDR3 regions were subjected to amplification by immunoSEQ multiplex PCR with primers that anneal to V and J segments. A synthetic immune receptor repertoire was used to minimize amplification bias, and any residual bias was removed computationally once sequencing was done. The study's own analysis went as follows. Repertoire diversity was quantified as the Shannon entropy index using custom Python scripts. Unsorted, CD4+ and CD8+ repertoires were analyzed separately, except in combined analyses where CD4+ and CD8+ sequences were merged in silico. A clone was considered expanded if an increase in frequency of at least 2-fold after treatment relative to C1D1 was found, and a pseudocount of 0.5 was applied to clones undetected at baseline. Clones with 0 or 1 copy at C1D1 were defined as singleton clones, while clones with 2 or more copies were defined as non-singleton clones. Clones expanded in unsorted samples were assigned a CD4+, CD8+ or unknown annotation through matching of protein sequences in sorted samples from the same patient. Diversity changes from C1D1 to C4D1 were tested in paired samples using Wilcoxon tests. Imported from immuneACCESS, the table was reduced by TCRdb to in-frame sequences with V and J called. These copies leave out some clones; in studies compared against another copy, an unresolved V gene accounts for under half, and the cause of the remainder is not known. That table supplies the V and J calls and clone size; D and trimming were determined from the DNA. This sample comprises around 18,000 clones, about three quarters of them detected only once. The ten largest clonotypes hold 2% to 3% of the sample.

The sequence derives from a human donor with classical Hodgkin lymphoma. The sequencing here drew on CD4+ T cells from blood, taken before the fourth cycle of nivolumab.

At the DNA level, the sequence is TGCGCCAGCAGCCAAGGTATTGAGCAGTTCTTC. This is translated as CASSQGIEQFF. This chain joins TRBV4-3 to TRBJ2-1; the D gene cannot be resolved reliably. The junction shows trimming of 1 base on V and 9 bases on J, plus 4 bases between the germline ends. From the germline V gene, CDR1 is LGHNA and CDR2 is YSLEER. Inclusive of the bounding cysteine and phenylalanine, the CDR3 is 11 residues long. Only the CDR3 portion is preserved as DNA: 33 bases, with reading frame beginning at the first base.